Listed here are 3 T cell receptor beta chains from one sample, sequenced in a study of OX40 agonist ivuxolimab in advanced cancers. Libraries were constructed by the immunoSEQ multiplex PCR assay. TCRdb provides this immuneACCESS table in a form limited to in-frame rearrangements. Some clones are lacking; in checked studies, under half of them reflect an unresolved V gene, and why the rest are absent is not known. The sample table lists approximately 54,000 clones, roughly 90% of them with a count of one. In total, the top ten clones hold roughly 12% of the sample. The source material was CD4+ or CD8+ T cells sorted from blood, sampled in a trial of the OX40 agonist ivuxolimab. The origin of the receptors is an adult with an advanced solid tumor such as melanoma, head and neck, liver or kidney cancer.

The genes are TRBV29-1 and TRBJ2-7, with D possibly matching TRBD1 (6 bases). Germline values: CDR1 SQVTM, CDR2 ANQGSEA. The CDR3 has 14 amino acids. V was shortened by 7 bases and J by 6 bases, with 22 bases between the two germline ends. Here the CDR3 DNA reads TGCAGCGCCCGTCCCCAACAGGGACCTCTCGAGCAGTACTTC. It yields the protein CSARPQQGPLEQYF.

This sequence joins TRBV18 and TRBJ2-1, with D perhaps being TRBD1 or TRBD2 (5 bases each). Per the germline V gene, CDR1 is KGHSH and CDR2 is LQKENI. V lost 4 bases, J lost 0 bases, and 10 bases lay in between. The CDR3 consists of 15 residues. In DNA form, the CDR3 reads TGTGCCAGCTCACTCCGGGACCCCTCCTACAATGAGCAGTTCTTC. Residues: CASSLRDPSYNEQFF.

The V gene is TRBV7-2, the J gene TRBJ2-3; D is perhaps TRBD1 (6 bases). Germline CDR1 is SGHTA and CDR2 is FQGNSA. V was trimmed by 8 bases and J by 3 bases, leaving 12 bases between them. This CDR3 has 13 amino acids. This chain's CDR3 is CASGGSGTDTQYF. The CDR3, as DNA: TGTGCCAGCGGGGGCTCGGGTACAGATACGCAGTATTTT.